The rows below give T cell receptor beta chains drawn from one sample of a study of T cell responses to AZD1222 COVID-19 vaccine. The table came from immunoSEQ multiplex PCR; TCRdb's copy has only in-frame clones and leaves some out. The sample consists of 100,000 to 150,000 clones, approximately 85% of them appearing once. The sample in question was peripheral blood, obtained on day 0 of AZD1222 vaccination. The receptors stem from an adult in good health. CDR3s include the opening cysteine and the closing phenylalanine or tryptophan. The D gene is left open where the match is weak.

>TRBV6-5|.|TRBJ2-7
CASSITGTYEQYF
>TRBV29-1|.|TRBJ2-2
CSVDSNRHGELFF
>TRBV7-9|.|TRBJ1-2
CATSSSKRGYGYTF
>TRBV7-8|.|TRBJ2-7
CASSVEGGNYEQYF
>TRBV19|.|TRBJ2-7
CASSIGTAYSYEQYF
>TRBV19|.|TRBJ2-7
CATTGPRSSYEQYF
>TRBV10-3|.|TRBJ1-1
CAISPGMNTEAFF
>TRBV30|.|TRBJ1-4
CAWSGTVQEKLFF
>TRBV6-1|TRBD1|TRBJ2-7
CASSEGTGGTYEQYF
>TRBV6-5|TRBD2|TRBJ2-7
CASSYSPSGYF
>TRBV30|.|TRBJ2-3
CACEGSTSTDTQYF
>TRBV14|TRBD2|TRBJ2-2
CASSQDLAGGPNGELFF
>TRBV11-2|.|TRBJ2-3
CASSSGQITDTQYF
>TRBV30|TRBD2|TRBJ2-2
CAFRLAGVNTGELFF
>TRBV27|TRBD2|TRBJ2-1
CASTPGSGGVYEQFF
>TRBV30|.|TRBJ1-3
CAWSVLGNTIYF
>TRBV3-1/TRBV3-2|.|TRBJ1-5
CASSLDSGGSNQPQHF
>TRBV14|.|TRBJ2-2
CASRGGRYTGELFF
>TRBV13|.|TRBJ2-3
CASSLTLVVGGNTQYF
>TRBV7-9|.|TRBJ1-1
CASSFGISAEAFF
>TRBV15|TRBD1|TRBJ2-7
CATSRSGQGAHEQYF
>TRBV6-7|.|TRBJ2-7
CASSLSIYEQYF
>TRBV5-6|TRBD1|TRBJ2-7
CASSLVPGGYEQYF
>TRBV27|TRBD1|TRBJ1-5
CASKSGTGGFWSNQPQHF
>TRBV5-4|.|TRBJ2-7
CASAAASSYEQYF
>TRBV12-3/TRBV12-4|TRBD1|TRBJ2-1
CASGLRTGGQFF
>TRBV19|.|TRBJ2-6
CASIGGGSGANVLTF
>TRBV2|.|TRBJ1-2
CASSEEANYGYTF
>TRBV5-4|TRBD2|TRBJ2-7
CASSLGQREGEQYF
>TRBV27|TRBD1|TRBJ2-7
CASSFRDRSSYEQYF
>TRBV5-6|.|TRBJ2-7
CASRPFRGSYEQYF
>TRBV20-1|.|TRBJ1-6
CSASLPNNSPLHF
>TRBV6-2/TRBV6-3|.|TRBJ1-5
CASSPLSLGQPQHF
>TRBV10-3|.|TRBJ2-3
CAISVVGLADTQYF
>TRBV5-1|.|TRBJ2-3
CASSLMGLGDTQYF
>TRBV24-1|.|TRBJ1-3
CATRDSGSGNTIYF
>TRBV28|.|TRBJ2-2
CASKAAELDTGELFF
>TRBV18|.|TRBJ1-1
CASSLISTEAFF
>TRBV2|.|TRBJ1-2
CASSEVGGNYGYTF
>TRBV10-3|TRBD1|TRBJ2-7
CAIRTDGQGYEQYF
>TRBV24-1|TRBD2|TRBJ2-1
CATSDSGTSGRDNEQFF
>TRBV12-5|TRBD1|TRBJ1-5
CASGFQGASNQPQHF
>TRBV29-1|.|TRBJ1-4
CSVVRSEKLFF
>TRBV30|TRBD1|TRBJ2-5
CAWSRNGQGRETQYF
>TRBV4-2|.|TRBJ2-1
CASSQESRRGDLYNEQFF
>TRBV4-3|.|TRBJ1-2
CASSQVEAGGYTF
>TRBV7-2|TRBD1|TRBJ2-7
CASSSQGAYEQYF
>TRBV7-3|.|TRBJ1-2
CASRDPGDNYGYTF
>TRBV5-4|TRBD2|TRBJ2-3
CASSLPPSGATDTQYF
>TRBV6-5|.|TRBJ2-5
CASSYSPSQETQYF
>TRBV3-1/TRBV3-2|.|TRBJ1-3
CASSQRANEYTIYF
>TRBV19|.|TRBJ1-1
CASSPLPPGGTEAFF
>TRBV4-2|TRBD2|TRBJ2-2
CASSPLAGQTGELFF
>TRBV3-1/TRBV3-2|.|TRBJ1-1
CASSQFRNTEAFF
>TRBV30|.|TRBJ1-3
CAWSPTASGNTIYF
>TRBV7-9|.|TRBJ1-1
CASTGLDTEAFF
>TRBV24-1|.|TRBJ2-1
CATSDPIYNEQFF
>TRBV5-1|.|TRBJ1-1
CASSLEWLSNTEAFF
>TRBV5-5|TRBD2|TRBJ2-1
CASSTSGSSYNEQFF
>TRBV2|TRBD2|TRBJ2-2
CASSARREGHGELFF